These T cell receptor beta chains were read from a single sample in a study of PD-1 blockade in classical Hodgkin lymphoma. Data came from immunoSEQ multiplex PCR; TCRdb stores just in-frame clones and leaves some out. The sample carries 95,000 to 120,000 clones, 80% to 90% recorded once. Here the sequenced sample was peripheral blood mononuclear cells (PBMCs), taken before the second cycle of nivolumab. The source of these receptors is a human donor with classical Hodgkin lymphoma. The CDR3 runs from the conserved cysteine through the conserved F or W. The D gene is left open where the match is weak. Not every row has a clone size; where given, it reads once, few, many or a size class.

TRBV5-6	TRBD2	NA	TRBJ2-3	CASSWQTSGSTDTQYF	TGTGCCAGCAGTTGGCAGACTAGCGGGAGTACAGATACGCAGTATTTT
TRBV7-9	NA	NA	TRBJ2-5	CASNRAQETQYF	TGTGCCAGCAACAGGGCCCAAGAGACCCAGTACTTC
TRBV29-1	TRBD2	NA	TRBJ2-5	CSSLAGQETQYF	TGCAGCTCCCTAGCGGGCCAAGAGACCCAGTACTTC
TRBV10-3	TRBD1	NA	TRBJ2-2	CAISEYGTDNTGELFF	TGTGCCATCAGTGAGTACGGGACAGATAACACCGGGGAGCTGTTTTTT
TRBV4-3	TRBD2	NA	TRBJ2-3	CASSQDDRTSVTDTQYF	TGCGCCAGCAGCCAAGATGATCGGACTAGCGTCACAGATACGCAGTATTTT
TRBV9	TRBD1	NA	TRBJ1-1	CASSVARGQWTEAFF	TGTGCCAGCAGCGTGGCAAGGGGGCAATGGACTGAAGCTTTCTTT
TRBV7-6	TRBD1	NA	TRBJ2-3	CASSLVQGAGDTQYF	TGTGCCAGCAGCTTAGTACAGGGGGCGGGTGATACGCAGTATTTT
TRBV29-1	TRBD1	once	TRBJ1-1	CSVDVQGAGTEAFF	TGCAGCGTTGATGTTCAGGGGGCCGGGACTGAAGCTTTCTTT
TRBV5-4	TRBD1	NA	TRBJ2-2	CASSLDRGNTGELFF	TGTGCCAGCAGCTTGGACAGGGGGAACACCGGGGAGCTGTTTTTT
TRBV27	NA	NA	TRBJ2-5	CASSLGGRGTQYF	TGTGCCAGCAGTTTAGGGGGCCGTGGGACCCAGTACTTC
TRBV5-1	NA	NA	TRBJ1-1	CASSLDGMNTEAFF	TGCGCCAGCAGCTTGGACGGGATGAACACTGAAGCTTTCTTT
TRBV11-2	TRBD1	NA	TRBJ2-7	CASSLDATGTSYEQYF	TGTGCCAGCAGCTTAGATGCGACAGGGACCTCCTACGAGCAGTACTTC
TRBV30	NA	NA	TRBJ2-5	CAWSVLSGAVETQYF	TGTGCCTGGAGTGTACTGTCGGGAGCGGTAGAGACCCAGTACTTC
TRBV5-1	NA	NA	TRBJ2-4	CASSPEKAKNIQYF	TGCGCCAGCAGCCCTGAGAAAGCCAAAAACATTCAGTACTTC
TRBV11-3	TRBD1	NA	TRBJ2-3	CASSARDRVADTQYF	TGTGCCAGCAGCGCCCGGGACAGGGTGGCAGATACGCAGTATTTT
TRBV5-4	TRBD2	NA	TRBJ2-7	CASSSWTSGRIGAYEQYF	TGTGCCAGCAGCTCGTGGACTAGCGGGAGGATAGGGGCCTACGAGCAGTACTTC
TRBV9	NA	NA	TRBJ1-3	CASSSHRDSFSHSGNTIYF	TGTGCCAGCAGCAGCCACCGGGACTCATTCTCCCACTCTGGAAACACCATATATTTT
TRBV27	NA	NA	TRBJ2-1	CASSLFVGRFSYNEQFF	TGTGCCAGCAGTTTATTCGTCGGCAGGTTCTCCTACAATGAGCAGTTCTTC
TRBV19	TRBD2	NA	TRBJ2-1	CASSRTGTSYNEQFF	TGTGCCAGTAGTAGAACCGGGACTAGCTACAATGAGCAGTTCTTC
TRBV5-1	NA	NA	TRBJ2-7	CASSARQLSYEQYF	TGCGCCAGCAGCGCCAGACAGTTATCCTACGAGCAGTACTTC
TRBV7-9	NA	once	TRBJ1-4	CASSLAIIAIPNEKLFF	TGTGCCAGCAGCTTGGCCATAATAGCCATTCCCAATGAAAAACTGTTTTTT
TRBV4-3	TRBD2	few	TRBJ2-1	CASSQREGLAGVNEQFF	TGCGCCAGCAGCCAACGAGAGGGACTAGCGGGAGTTAATGAGCAGTTCTTC
TRBV29-1	NA	NA	TRBJ1-5	CSVKDGGGNQPQHF	TGCAGCGTTAAAGACGGGGGAGGCAATCAGCCCCAGCATTTT
TRBV25-1	TRBD1	NA	TRBJ2-7	CASAGGGAGDYEQYF	TGTGCCAGCGCAGGGGGCGGGGCTGGGGACTACGAGCAGTACTTC